This T cell receptor (beta chain) comes out of a study of blood T cell repertoires in COVID-19. Germline values: CDR1 SGHDT, CDR2 YYEEEE. This CDR3 is built from 14 residues. V trimming: 4 bases; J trimming: 4 bases; junction bases outside the gene matches: 5. Under the authors' procedure: Amplification with reference gene primers provided the estimates of nucleated cell counts. Sequencing was performed with immunoSEQ multiplex PCR; in TCRdb, only in-frame clones are kept and a portion is missing. The DNA was the basis for D and trimming; V, J and clone size are from that table. The top ten hold approximately 2.5% of the sample, which has over 130,000 clones, 88% seen once.

The chain links TRBV5-6 to TRBJ1-2; 9 positions agree with TRBD1. Sequenced input: peripheral blood. The clonotype originates from a human donor with COVID-19, enrolled during active disease. The donor label of this sample is uncertain. The CDR3 region has the DNA TGTGCCAGCAGCGCGGGACAGGGAGGCTATGGCTACACCTTC. Translation gives CASSAGQGGYGYTF. Full variable domain (outside the CDR3, taken from reference TRBV5-6 and TRBJ1-2): DAGVTQSPTHLIKTRGQQVTLRCSPKSGHDTVSWYQQALGQGPQFIFQYYEEEERQRGNFPDRFSGHQFPNYSSELNVNALLLGDSALYLCASSAGQGGYGYTFGSGTRLTVV.